The sequence of this TCR beta chain was determined in a study of cytomegalovirus exposure and HLA in healthy donors. Libraries were prepared by immunoSEQ multiplex PCR; TCRdb keeps only in-frame clonotypes and omits some of them. Of about 71,000 clones in the sample, 85% to 95% are singletons; the top ten hold roughly 1%. Notes on the study in general: Rarity marked most TCR sequences, yet some public TCRs occurred in many donors.

On this clone: The antigen is undetermined.

Germline V gene data show CDR1 as SEHNR and CDR2 as FQNEAQ (reference sequence). Trimming took 5 bases from V and 6 from J, leaving 20 bases between them. The length of the CDR3 is 16 residues. The chain has TRBV7-9 and TRBJ2-1, with a possible D match to TRBD1 (5 bases). Material: PBMCs. The clonotype originates from a woman younger than 35 in good health and CMV-seronegative. CDR3 sequence reads: CASSPYRSKPSNEQFF. The CDR3, as DNA: TGTGCCAGCAGCCCCTACAGGTCTAAACCGTCCAATGAGCAGTTCTTC.